A single TCR beta chain is shown here with its context. The sample holds a few counts of this clonotype. Its antigen target is currently unknown. It has no much larger one-base neighbor in the sample; base qualities were not kept. Donors were roughly 40 systemically healthy Caucasian individuals from Russia aged roughly 6 to 100 years. Approximately 10 milliliters of peripheral blood were collected from each donor into EDTA-treated Vacutainer tubes. PBMCs were isolated by Ficoll-Paque density-gradient centrifugation, with at least 7 million obtained per sample. Total RNA, at least 5 micrograms per sample, was extracted from PBMCs with Trizol reagent. Naive CD45RAhigh/CD27high T cell percentages were measured by flow cytometry on a PBMC aliquot from every donor. The data originate from a study of blood T cells in healthy people across ages (dated by TCRdb to between 2014 and 2017). The study in broad terms: In model experiments, roughly one uniquely barcoded TCR beta cDNA molecule per two T cells was captured by template switching. Four age groups were formed from the donors: young (average approximately 15 years), middle-aged (approximately 40), aged (approximately 60) and long-lived (around 80). For two donors (one aged 18 to 29 and one aged 80 or older), the study analyzed two additional independent replicas of 1 million unique cDNA reads from the same blood draw. To avoid experimental bias, donors of different ages were distributed randomly across sequencing lanes. Using deep sequencing normalized with unique cDNA molecular identifiers, the study measured how TCR beta repertoire diversity changes with age. Here is what the overall study found, with its caveats: The percentage of naive T cells measured by flow cytometry correlated strongly with observed TCR beta diversity. The long-lived group showed more naive CD4+ T cells, fewer expanded clones and increased TCR diversity than the aged group, suggesting age selection. Because the CMV infection status of the donors was unknown, age-related changes in expanded clonotypes may potentially have been confounded. Conclusive comparison of naive and antigen-experienced compartments was prevented by the profiling of bulk unsorted PBMCs. As age increased, observed TCR beta diversity per million T cells dropped in a roughly linear way, and a significant reduction was already evident by age 40. Estimates of total diversity based on one million sequenced T cells were regarded as lower bounds and as underestimates.

CDR1 and CDR2, looked up from the germline V gene, are SQVTM and ANQGSEA. The CDR3 contains 13 residues, cysteine and phenylalanine counted. Kept here is only the CDR3 DNA, which spans 39 bases and is read in frame from base 1. The germline ends are 12 bases apart after V is trimmed by 4 bases and J by 6 bases. The receptor library was made with 5' RACE. Instrument used: Illumina HiSeq 2500. A second PCR of about 6 to 12 cycles was performed with a sample-barcoded 5' primer and a J-beta primer mix. A template-switch 5' adaptor carrying 12 random nucleotides introduced a unique molecular identifier onto each TCR beta cDNA molecule. At least 2.5 million CDR3-containing paired-end reads were obtained from each sample. The Mint cDNA synthesis kit, primed by a TRBC-specific oligonucleotide, was used to synthesize first-strand cDNA from all RNA. After uracil-DNA glycosylase treatment, a first 18-cycle PCR used universal primers M1SS and BC2_uni_R on all cDNA. The authors' pipeline ran thus. For normalization, 1 million high-quality reads, each with a distinct molecular identifier, were randomly selected from each sample. Instead of being binned into consensus sequences, reads with shared molecular identifiers were discarded. MiTCR, run with a Q25 quality threshold and the strictest error-elimination algorithm, handled CDR3 identification, clonotype clustering and error correction. A nonparametric unseen species model using Euler transformation provided a lower-bound estimate of total TCR beta diversity. TCRdb passed the public sequencing reads through fastp at Q25 and MiXCR, retaining productive beta sequences. Records with the same CDR3 protein are collapsed into one entry carrying the most frequent genes and DNA. For this entry, the V and J calls and clone size follow TCRdb and not the study's own pipeline. For this sample there are more than 700,000 distinct CDR3 sequences; 53% appear just once. Approximately 41% of the sample is held by the ten biggest clonotypes.

The material sequenced was blood. Rearrangement joined TRBV29-1 to TRBJ1-4, and possibly TRBD1, on 6 matching bases. This receptor was identified in a man at least 80 years old in good health. The CDR3 reads CSVARGGYEKLFF. The DNA reads as follows: TGCAGCGTTGCGAGGGGGGGGTATGAAAAACTGTTTTTT.